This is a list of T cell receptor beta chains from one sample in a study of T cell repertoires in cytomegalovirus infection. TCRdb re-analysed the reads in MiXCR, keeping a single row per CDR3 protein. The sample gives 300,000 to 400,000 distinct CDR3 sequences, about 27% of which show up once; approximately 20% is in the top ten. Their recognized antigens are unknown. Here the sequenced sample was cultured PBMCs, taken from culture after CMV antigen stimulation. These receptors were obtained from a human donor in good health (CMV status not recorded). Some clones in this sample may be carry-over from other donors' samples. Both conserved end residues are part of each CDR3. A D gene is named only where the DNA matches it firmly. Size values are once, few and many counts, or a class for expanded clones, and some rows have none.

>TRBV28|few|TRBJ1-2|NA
TGTGCCAGCAGGAGACAGGCCGGTGGCTACACCTTC
CASRRQAGGYTF
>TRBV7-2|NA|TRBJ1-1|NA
TGTGCCAGCAGCTTATGGGGCGGAGCTGAAGCTTTCTTT
CASSLWGGAEAFF
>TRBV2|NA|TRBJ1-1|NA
TGTGCCAGCAGTGAAGCTGAGGGTTACTTGAACACTGAAGCTTTCTTT
CASSEAEGYLNTEAFF
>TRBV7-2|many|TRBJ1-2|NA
TGTGCCAGCAGTCTAGACAGAGCGAACTATGGCTACACCTTC
CASSLDRANYGYTF
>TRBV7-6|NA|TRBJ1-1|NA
TGTGCCAGCACCTCGGGGGCAGGGTCTGAAGCTTTCTTT
CASTSGAGSEAFF
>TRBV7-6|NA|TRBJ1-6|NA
TGTGCCAGCACCCGGGGTGGGATCAGCCGGGATGATTCACCCCTCCACTTT
CASTRGGISRDDSPLHF
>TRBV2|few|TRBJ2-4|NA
TGTGCCAGCTTTCGGTCCAAGGGAAACATTCAGTACTTC
CASFRSKGNIQYF
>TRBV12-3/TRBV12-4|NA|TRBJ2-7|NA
TGTGCCAGCAGCCACTCGAGACAGGGAGCGGGATTGGCCTACGAGCAGTACTTC
CASSHSRQGAGLAYEQYF
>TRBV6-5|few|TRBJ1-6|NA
TGTGCCAGCAGTTACAGGGCAGGAACCCATATCCAATCACCCCTCCACTTT
CASSYRAGTHIQSPLHF
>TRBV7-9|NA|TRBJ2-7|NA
TGTGCCAGCAGCTTAGGGTTTTACGAGCAGTACTTC
CASSLGFYEQYF
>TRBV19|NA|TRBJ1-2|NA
TGTGCCAGTAGTACACAGGGTAGTTCTCCTTATGGCTACACCTTC
CASSTQGSSPYGYTF
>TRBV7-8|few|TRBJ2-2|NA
TGTGCCAGCAGCTATACAAGGGGGGCCGGGGAGCTGTTTTTT
CASSYTRGAGELFF
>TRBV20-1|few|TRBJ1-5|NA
TGCAGTGCTAGAGGGGGGATGAGCAATCAGCCCCAGCATTTT
CSARGGMSNQPQHF
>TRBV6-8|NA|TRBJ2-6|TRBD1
TGTGCCAGCAGTTACCGGGACAGGGGGCTCATCTTCTCTGGGGCCAACGTCCTGACTTTC
CASSYRDRGLIFSGANVLTF
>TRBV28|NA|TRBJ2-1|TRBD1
TGTGCCAGCAGACTATCCATGGGGGGGGACAGGGGATTTGTGAGGCAGTTCTTC
CASRLSMGGDRGFVRQFF
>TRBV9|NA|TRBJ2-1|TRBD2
TGTGCCAGCAGCGTAGCGCTAGCGGGAGCCTACAATGAGCAGTTCTTC
CASSVALAGAYNEQFF
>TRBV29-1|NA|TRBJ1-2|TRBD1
TGCAGCGTTGAGGGGACAGTCTATGGCTACACCTTC
CSVEGTVYGYTF
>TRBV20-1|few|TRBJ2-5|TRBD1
TGCAGTGCTAGAGATCCAGGGACAGCCTACCAAGAGACCCAGTACTTC
CSARDPGTAYQETQYF
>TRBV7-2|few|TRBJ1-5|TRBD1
TGTGCCAGCAGCTCCGGGACAGGGGCTGCTCAGCCCCAGCATTTT
CASSSGTGAAQPQHF
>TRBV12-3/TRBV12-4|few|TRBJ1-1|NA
TGTGCCAGCAGCCCCTATGGAGTCATAAACACTGAAGCTTTCTTT
CASSPYGVINTEAFF
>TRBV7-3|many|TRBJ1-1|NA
TGTGCCAGCAGCTTAAGAGGGGCACAGGCTCCTACGGATGAAGCTTTCTTT
CASSLRGAQAPTDEAFF
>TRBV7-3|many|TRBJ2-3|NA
TGTGCCAGCAGCTTAGACAGCTCCACAGATACGCAGTATTTT
CASSLDSSTDTQYF
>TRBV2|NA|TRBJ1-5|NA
TGTGCCAGCACCCTGGACAGCCATCAGCCCCAGCATTTT
CASTLDSHQPQHF
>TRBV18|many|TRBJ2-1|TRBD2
TGTGCCAGCTCACCGTCTGGGACTAGCGGCCCCTCGGAGCAGTTCTTC
CASSPSGTSGPSEQFF
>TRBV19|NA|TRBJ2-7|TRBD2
TGTGCCAGTAGTGCGGGAGGGTTGGGACGGTCCTACGAGCAGTACTTC
CASSAGGLGRSYEQYF
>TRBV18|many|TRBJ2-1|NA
TGTGCCAGCTCCCGAGGGGGCGGGGACTCCTACAATGAGCAGTTCTTC
CASSRGGGDSYNEQFF
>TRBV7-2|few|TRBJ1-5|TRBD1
TGTGCCAGCAGCCCCCGACAGGGAGGTCAGCCCCAGCATTTT
CASSPRQGGQPQHF
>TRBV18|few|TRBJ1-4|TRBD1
TGTGCCAGCTCTCGGGACAGGGTCCCTGAAAAACTGTTTTTT
CASSRDRVPEKLFF
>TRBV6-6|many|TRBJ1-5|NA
TGTGCCAGCAGTTACTCGTCGGAGGGCAATCAGCCCCAGCATTTT
CASSYSSEGNQPQHF
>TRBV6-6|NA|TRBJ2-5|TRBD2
TGTGCCAGCAGTTACTCCCGGACTAGCGGGAGGGCCGGGACCCAGTACTTC
CASSYSRTSGRAGTQYF
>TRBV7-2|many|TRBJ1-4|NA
TGTGCCAGCAGCTTAGTATTGGGGGAAAAACTGTTTTTT
CASSLVLGEKLFF
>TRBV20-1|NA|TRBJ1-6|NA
TGCAGTGCTCGACGACAGGACCTTGGCCTCAATTCACCCCTCCACTTT
CSARRQDLGLNSPLHF
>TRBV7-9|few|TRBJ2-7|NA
TGTGCCAGCAGACCTAGATCAGACGGATTATCGTCCGAGCAGTACTTC
CASRPRSDGLSSEQYF
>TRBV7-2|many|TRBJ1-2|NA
TGTGCCAGCAGCCCCGGGGCCCCTTCTCTCTATGGCTACACCTTC
CASSPGAPSLYGYTF
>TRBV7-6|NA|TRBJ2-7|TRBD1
TGTGCCAGCAGCCCGAGGGACAGCCGCAACGAGCAGTACTTC
CASSPRDSRNEQYF
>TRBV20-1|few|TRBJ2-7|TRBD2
TGCAGTGCTTGGGATGTAACTAGCGATACTTACGAGCAGTACTTC
CSAWDVTSDTYEQYF
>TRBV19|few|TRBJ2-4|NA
TGTGCCAGTAGTGTGGCTACAAGAGACATTCAGTACTTC
CASSVATRDIQYF
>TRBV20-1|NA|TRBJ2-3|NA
TGCAGTGCTAGAGGGGTCGACAGTCTCTCTAGCACAGATACGCAGTATTTT
CSARGVDSLSSTDTQYF
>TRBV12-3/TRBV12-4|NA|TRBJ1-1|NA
TGTGCCAGCAGTTTAGCGGTAGCCGCCCCGTACGGAGCTTTCTTT
CASSLAVAAPYGAFF
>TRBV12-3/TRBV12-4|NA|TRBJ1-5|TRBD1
TGTGCCAGCAGATCAGGGGGATTGGATCAGCCCCAGCATTTT
CASRSGGLDQPQHF
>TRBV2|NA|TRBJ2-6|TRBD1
TGTGCCAGCGACAGGGAATCTGGGGCCAACGTCCTGACTTTC
CASDRESGANVLTF
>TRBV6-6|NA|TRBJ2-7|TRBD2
TGTGCCAGCAGTTACTCCGCTAGCGGGGGATCCTACGAGCAGTACTTC
CASSYSASGGSYEQYF
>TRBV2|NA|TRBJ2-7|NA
TGTGCCAGCAGTGAAGTGCAGGGGAACGAGCAGTACTTC
CASSEVQGNEQYF
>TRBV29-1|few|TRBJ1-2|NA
TGCAGCGCACCTTGGCAGGGCGGGTATGGCTACACCTTC
CSAPWQGGYGYTF
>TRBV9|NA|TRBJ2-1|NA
TGTGCCAGCAGCGTAGGTCAGGGGTTGAAATTCGAGCAGTTCTTC
CASSVGQGLKFEQFF